Below, 13 T cell receptor beta chains from the same sample are listed, as sequenced in a study of blood T cells in healthy people across ages (dated by TCRdb to 2014 to 2015). Receptor amplification or capture employed 5' RACE. A second roughly 6 to 11 cycle PCR used a sample-barcoded 5' primer and a J-beta primer mix. The raw public data were reprocessed by TCRdb itself: fastp quality trimming at Q25, MiXCR clonotype calling, in-frame beta chains only. Each entry is one CDR3 protein sequence, shown with its most common DNA and genes. The sample yields around 1,800,000 distinct CDR3 sequences; around 40% were counted once. The leading ten clones occupy under 30% of the sample. The material sequenced was blood. Receptors were obtained from a human donor in good health.

This clonotype was detected once. The chain joins TRBV20-1 to TRBJ1-1; D gene unclear. V was cut by 0 bases and J by 0 bases, with 11 bases left in between. This CDR3 is built from 15 residues. Germline V gene lookup returns CDR1 DFQATT and CDR2 SNEGSKA (reference sequence). In DNA, the CDR3 is TGCAGTGCTAGAGACCCCGGGAGTTTGAACACTGAAGCTTTCTTT. As protein: CSARDPGSLNTEAFF.

V gene TRBV12-3 or TRBV12-4 combines with J gene TRBJ2-4, with TRBD2 identical over 8 bases. The CDR3 totals 14 residues. V was clipped by 7 bases and J by 8 bases; unmatched bases: 10. CDR3 in amino acids: CASTPEAGGDIQYF. The CDR3 bases are TGTGCCAGCACCCCGGAGGCGGGGGGAGACATTCAGTACTTC.

This clonotype was seen a few times. The CDR3 DNA reads as TGTGCCATCGATTTAGAGGAACAGCCTAAGAGAGAGACCCAGTACTTC. Translated, it gives CAIDLEEQPKRETQYF. V usage is TRBV2 and J usage is TRBJ2-5; the D is unclear. CDR1 and CDR2 from the germline V gene are SNHLY and FYNNEI. The CDR3 has 16 residues. V was cut by 10 bases and J by 4 bases, with 25 bases left in between.

This clonotype was seen a handful of times. The rearrangement joins TRBV5-1 to TRBJ2-7, with D perhaps matching TRBD1 (5 bases). Trimming shortened V by 5 bases and J by 3 bases, and 12 bases separated the two germline ends. Germline V gene sequence: CDR1 SGHRS, CDR2 YFSETQ. CDR3 length: 13 amino acids. Written as DNA, the CDR3 is TGCGCCAGCAGTGCAGGGAAGGACTACGAGCAGTACTTC. This encodes CASSAGKDYEQYF. Full variable domain (rest looked up from reference TRBV5-1 and TRBJ2-7): KAGVTQTPRYLIKTRGQQVTLSCSPISGHRSVSWYQQTPGQGLQFLFEYFSETQRNKGNFPGRFSGRQFSNSRSEMNVSTLELGDSALYLCASSAGKDYEQYFGPGTRLTVT.

The rearrangement links TRBV15 to TRBJ2-7, with 9 bases lining up with TRBD1. With V trimmed by 0 bases and J by 6 bases, 6 bases remained unmatched. From germline, CDR1 is LNHNV and CDR2 YYDKDF (reference sequence). CDR3 length equals 15 residues. The CDR3 loop reads CATSRDLGQGFEQYF. In nucleotides, the CDR3 is TGTGCCACCAGCAGAGATCTGGGACAGGGATTCGAGCAGTACTTC.

This chain uses TRBV29-1 with TRBJ1-2; TRBD1 aligns across 8 bases. Germline trimming cut 2 bases from V and 6 bases from J; bases unmatched to any gene: 2. CDR1 is SQVTM, CDR2 ANQGSEA, per germline. There are 12 residues in the CDR3. The CDR3 region is CSVEPGGNGYTF. As DNA, the CDR3 is TGCAGCGTTGAACCAGGGGGCAATGGCTACACCTTC. Using reference TRBV29-1 and TRBJ1-2 for the parts outside the CDR3, the full variable domain is SAVISQKPSRDICQRGTSLTIQCQVDSQVTMMFWYRQQPGQSLTLIATANQGSEATYESGFVIDKFPISRPNLTFSTLTVSNMSPEDSSIYLCSVEPGGNGYTFGSGTRLTVV.

V usage is TRBV13 and J usage is TRBJ2-7; 9 bases align to TRBD1. V shed 2 bases and J 2 bases; nucleotides not matched to a gene: 7. Germline V gene sequence: CDR1 PRHDT, CDR2 FYEKMQ (reference sequence). The CDR3 spans 16 residues. The CDR3 loop reads CASSLSWTGVPYEQYF. The CDR3 nucleotides read TGTGCCAGCAGCTTATCATGGACAGGGGTTCCCTACGAGCAGTACTTC.

The chain uses TRBV29-1 and TRBJ2-5; 13 bases match TRBD2. The CDR3 is made up of 16 amino acids. From germline, CDR1 is SQVTM and CDR2 ANQGSEA. V shed 6 bases and J 4 bases; nucleotides not matched to a gene: 11. The CDR3 sequence: CSVTVLAGGLGETQYF. The CDR3 DNA is TGCAGCGTCACAGTACTAGCGGGGGGGCTAGGAGAGACCCAGTACTTC.

This clonotype came up many times. The chain employs TRBV7-8 and TRBJ2-7; 7 bases map to TRBD1. This CDR3 is 13 amino acids long. Germline assignment: CDR1 SGHVS and CDR2 FQNEAQ. The junction had 3 bases not matched to a gene; V was cut back by 3 bases and J by 4 bases. CDR3 sequence (DNA): TGTGCCAGCAGCTTCGCCAGGGGGTACGAGCAGTACTTC. Translated, it gives CASSFARGYEQYF.

The V gene is TRBV2, the J gene TRBJ2-3; no firm D call. CDR3 length equals 16 residues. Germline assignment: CDR1 SNHLY and CDR2 FYNNEI. Trimming stripped 5 bases from V and 1 base from J, with 16 bases between. The CDR3: CASSHARDMGTDTQYF. CDR3 coding DNA: TGTGCCAGCAGTCACGCACGAGACATGGGCACAGATACGCAGTATTTT.

The V gene is TRBV7-9, the J gene TRBJ2-1; 13 positions match TRBD2. CDR3 length: 18 residues. Germline-derived CDR1 and CDR2 are SEHNR and FQNEAQ (reference sequence). The V gene end was trimmed by 1 base and the J gene end by 3 bases; junction bases not matched to a gene: 6. CDR3 nucleotides: TGTGCCAGCAGCTTAGGGACTAGCGGGGGTGATAGCTACAATGAGCAGTTCTTC. Protein product: CASSLGTSGGDSYNEQFF.

CDR3 region: CASSLFTSASNNEQFF. The CDR3 DNA is TGCGCCAGCAGCTTGTTCACTAGCGCCTCAAACAATGAGCAGTTCTTC. This chain joins TRBV5-1 and TRBJ2-1; 7 nucleotides line up with TRBD2. The germline V gene encodes CDR1 SGHRS and CDR2 YFSETQ. The length of the CDR3 is 16 residues. V was pared by 1 base and J by 5 bases, with 9 bases of the junction left unmatched.

The chain carries TRBV2 and TRBJ2-3; D call uncertain. CDR1 is SNHLY and CDR2 is FYNNEI in the germline V gene. Trimming stripped 10 bases from V and 2 bases from J, with 13 bases between. The CDR3 length is 13 residues. CDR3 protein: CATLTEDTDTQYF. The CDR3 DNA is TGTGCCACCCTGACGGAAGACACAGATACGCAGTATTTT.